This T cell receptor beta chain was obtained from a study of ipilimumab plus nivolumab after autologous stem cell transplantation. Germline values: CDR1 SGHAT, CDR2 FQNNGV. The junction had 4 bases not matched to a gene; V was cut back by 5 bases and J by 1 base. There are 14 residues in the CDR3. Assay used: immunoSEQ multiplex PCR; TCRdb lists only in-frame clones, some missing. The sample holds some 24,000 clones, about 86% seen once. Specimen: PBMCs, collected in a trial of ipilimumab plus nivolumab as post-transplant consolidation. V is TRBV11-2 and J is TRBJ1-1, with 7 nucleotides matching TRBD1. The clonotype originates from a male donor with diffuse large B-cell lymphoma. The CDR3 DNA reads TGTGCCAGCAGCCCCAGGACAGGGAACACTGAAGCTTTCTTT. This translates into CASSPRTGNTEAFF.